Below are 24 T cell receptor beta chains sequenced from a single sample in a study of blood T cell repertoires in COVID-19 (dated by TCRdb to the early 2020s). Receptor libraries were prepared by the immunoSEQ multiplex PCR assay. Here the immuneACCESS table is served through TCRdb, limited to in-frame sequences with V and J called. Missing clones are a known gap in these copies; in checked studies unresolved V genes cover under half, and the rest lacks a known reason. The sample yields tens of thousands of clones; approximately 90% were counted once. The ten largest clones represent around 4.8% of the sample. The sample taken for sequencing was peripheral blood. The receptors stem from a human donor in a cohort sampled during active COVID-19.

The rearrangement links TRBV28 to TRBJ2-7; weak D call: TRBD2 (6 bases). The CDR3 has 15 amino acids. Germline CDR1 is MDHEN and CDR2 is SYDVKM. Trimming stripped 5 bases from V and 0 bases from J, with 14 bases between. CDR3 nucleotide sequence: TGTGCCAGCAGTCTTTTTGGAGGGGCCTCCTACGAGCAGTACTTC. It specifies CASSLFGGASYEQYF.

J is TRBJ1-2 and V is TRBV7-2, with no clear D. Trimming left V 5 bases short and J 6 bases short, with 10 bases between. Germline CDR1 is SGHTA and CDR2 is FQGNSA. This CDR3 contains 12 residues. The CDR3 region is CASSPGMNGYTF. The CDR3 DNA is TGTGCCAGCAGCCCCGGTATGAATGGCTACACCTTC.

This clone was seen only once. The chain joins TRBV21-1 to TRBJ2-7; the tabulated D call, TRBD2, remains unverified against the DNA. TRBV21-1 is a recognized pseudogene. The CDR3 runs to 14 residues. The CDR3 DNA follows: TGTGCCAGCGGGACTTGGGGCAGGGTCCACGAGCAGTACTTC. This codes for CASGTWGRVHEQYF.

The chain recombines TRBV5-1 with TRBJ2-3; TRBD2 agrees at 8 bases. V gave up 4 bases and J gave up 4 bases; unmatched junction bases: 8. The CDR3 contains 15 residues. Germline V gives CDR1 SGHRS, CDR2 YFSETQ. CDR3 DNA sequence: TGCGCCAGCAGCCCCCGAAGCGGGAGCCCAGATACGCAGTATTTT. Translation: CASSPRSGSPDTQYF.

The rearrangement uses TRBV5-1 and TRBJ2-7; possible D gene TRBD2, 5 bases. The V gene's germline CDR1 is SGHRS and CDR2 YFSETQ. CDR3 length equals 13 residues. V gave up 0 bases and J gave up 7 bases, with 11 bases separating them. CDR3 residues: CASSLEGSGEQYF. The DNA of the CDR3 is TGCGCCAGCAGCTTGGAAGGGTCGGGGGAGCAGTACTTC.

The genes are TRBV14 and TRBJ1-4, with TRBD1 matching 11 bases. The CDR3 length is 17 residues. Germline CDR1 and CDR2: SGHDN and FVKESK. The V gene end was trimmed by 2 bases and the J gene end by 0 bases; junction bases not matched to a gene: 2. CDR3 protein: CASSQRGQGATNEKLFF. The DNA of the CDR3 is TGTGCCAGCAGCCAAAGGGGACAGGGGGCAACTAATGAAAAACTGTTTTTT.

The chain couples TRBV28 to TRBJ1-2; no clear D. The CDR3 runs 15 residues. Germline V gene data show CDR1 as MDHEN and CDR2 as SYDVKM. Trimming removed 3 bases from V and 7 bases from J, with 18 bases in between. In nucleotides, the CDR3 is TGTGCCAGCAGTTTGGCGCCTGGAAGAGGGCCTGGCTACACCTTC. Translated, it gives CASSLAPGRGPGYTF.

This chain uses TRBV7-8 with TRBJ2-7, with 11 bases lining up with TRBD2. The CDR3 length is 15 residues. Trimming cost V 5 bases and J 9 bases; bases outside gene matches: 12. CDR1 SGHVS and CDR2 FQNEAQ come from the germline V gene. The CDR3 protein is CASSGRLAGYDWQYF. In nucleotides, the CDR3 is TGTGCCAGCAGCGGAAGACTAGCGGGATACGATTGGCAGTACTTC.

The chain carries TRBV4-1 and TRBJ2-1; 11 bases are shared with TRBD2. The ends lost 3 bases at V and 11 bases at J; junction bases unmatched: 12. The CDR3 covers 16 residues. The germline gives CDR1 MGHRA, CDR2 YSYEKL. The CDR3 DNA follows: TGCGCCAGCAGCCACTCCGGGACTAGCGGTACAATGAAGCAGTTCTTC. It encodes CASSHSGTSGTMKQFF.

The gene calls are TRBV7-6 and TRBJ2-5; 12 bases align to TRBD2. The CDR3 runs to 16 residues. Trimming removed 4 bases from V and 4 bases from J; junction bases left unmatched: 7. Germline-derived CDR1 and CDR2 are SGHVS and FNYEAQ. CDR3 DNA: TGTGCCAGCAGCTCAAGGACTAGCGGGAAGCGAGAGACCCAGTACTTC. Protein sequence: CASSSRTSGKRETQYF.

The V call is TRBV7-2, the J call TRBJ2-5; 8 bases agree with TRBD2. Germline V gene sequence: CDR1 SGHTA, CDR2 FQGNSA. The CDR3 totals 15 residues. Trimming removed 3 bases from V and 6 bases from J; junction bases left unmatched: 9. CDR3 protein: CASSFPGTRLQTQYF. DNA of the CDR3: TGTGCCAGCAGCTTCCCCGGGACTAGGCTCCAGACCCAGTACTTC.

The chain is built from TRBV5-4 and TRBJ1-3; TRBD1 agrees at 8 bases. This CDR3 contains 15 residues. Germline assignment: CDR1 SGHNT and CDR2 YYREEE (reference sequence). The trim removed 0 bases at V and 4 bases at J, leaving 3 bases unmatched. The CDR3 region is CASSLAGQAGNTIYF. The CDR3 coding sequence is TGTGCCAGCAGCTTGGCGGGACAGGCCGGAAACACCATATATTTT.

This clone was seen a single time. This rearrangement joins TRBV28 to TRBJ2-7; D is unclear. CDR1 is MDHEN and CDR2 is SYDVKM in the germline V gene. This CDR3 spans 15 amino acids. Trimming took 4 bases from V and 1 from J, leaving 14 bases between them. Here the CDR3 reads CASSSQTRRSYEQYF. The CDR3 nucleotides are TGTGCCAGCAGTTCCCAAACCCGGAGATCCTACGAGCAGTACTTC. Supplemented by reference TRBV28 and TRBJ2-7, the full variable domain reads DVKVTQSSRYLVKRTGEKVFLECVQDMDHENMFWYRQDPGLGLRLIYFSYDVKMKEKGDIPEGYSVSREKKERFSLILESASTNQTSMYLCASSSQTRRSYEQYFGPGTRLTVT.

V gene TRBV9 combines with J gene TRBJ2-7; possible D gene TRBD1, 6 bases. This CDR3 comprises 15 residues. Trimming took 3 bases from V and 6 from J, leaving 19 bases between them. Per the germline V gene, CDR1 is SGDLS and CDR2 is YYNGEE. CDR3 sequence (DNA): TGTGCCAGCAGCGCAGACACAGGGTATAATTCCGAGCAGTACTTC. It specifies CASSADTGYNSEQYF.

The CDR3 protein is CASSPTENYGYTF. The CDR3 nucleotides read TGTGCCAGCAGCCCGACAGAGAACTATGGCTACACCTTC. The chain couples TRBV12-3 or TRBV12-4 to TRBJ1-2, with D possibly matching TRBD1 (5 bases). Trimming pared 6 bases from V and 2 bases from J, leaving 10 bases between. The CDR3 length is 13 residues.

The DNA for the CDR3 is TGTGCCAGCAGCTTCGGGAGGTCCTACGAGCAGTACTTC. Amino acid sequence: CASSFGRSYEQYF. The chain has TRBV7-2 and TRBJ2-7, with 7 bases fitting TRBD2. The ends lost 3 bases at V and 1 base at J; junction bases unmatched: 0. Germline assignment: CDR1 SGHTA and CDR2 FQGNSA. The CDR3 consists of 13 residues.

The chain combines TRBV28 with TRBJ2-5; D perhaps matches TRBD1 (5 bases). CDR1 is MDHEN and CDR2 is SYDVKM in the germline V gene. The CDR3 is 12 residues long. V was cut by 4 bases and J by 5 bases, with 8 bases left in between. CDR3 sequence (DNA): TGTGCCAGCAGTTCAGGGTTGGAGACCCAGTACTTC. Protein: CASSSGLETQYF.

This chain connects TRBV9 to TRBJ2-1, with D unclear. The germline CDR1 and CDR2 sequences are SGDLS and YYNGEE. Between the trimmed V and J ends, which lost 2 bases and 6 bases, there was a span of 12 bases. This CDR3 spans 14 amino acids. The DNA for the CDR3 is TGTGCCAGCAGCGTCCACGAGCTAGGCAATGAGCAGTTCTTC. Its protein is CASSVHELGNEQFF. Together with reference TRBV9 and TRBJ2-1, the CDR3 gives the full variable domain: DSGVTQTPKHLITATGQRVTLRCSPRSGDLSVYWYQQSLDQGLQFLIQYYNGEERAKGNILERFSAQQFPDLHSELNLSSLELGDSALYFCASSVHELGNEQFFGPGTRLTVL.

J is TRBJ1-2 and V is TRBV5-3; no definite D call. TRBV5-3 carries the ORF label, with uncertain function. V was pared by 0 bases and J by 0 bases, with 12 bases between. This CDR3 is built from 16 residues. This CDR3 reads CARSLEPNKANYGYTF. The CDR3 nucleotides are TGTGCCAGAAGCTTGGAGCCTAATAAAGCTAACTATGGCTACACCTTC.

The rearrangement joins TRBV19 to TRBJ2-7, with TRBD2 identical over 10 bases. Trimming cost V 5 bases and J 4 bases; bases outside gene matches: 8. Germline lookup yields CDR1 LNHDA and CDR2 SQIVND (reference sequence). There are 15 residues in the CDR3. The CDR3 loop is CASSVGLAAMYEQYF. In DNA form, the CDR3 reads TGTGCCAGTAGTGTCGGACTAGCGGCTATGTACGAGCAGTACTTC. Combining the CDR3 with reference TRBV19 and TRBJ2-7 gives the whole variable domain DGGITQSPKYLFRKEGQNVTLSCEQNLNHDAMYWYRQDPGQGLRLIYYSQIVNDFQKGDIAEGYSVSREKKESFPLTVTSAQKNPTAFYLCASSVGLAAMYEQYFGPGTRLTVT.

This chain joins TRBV19 and TRBJ2-3, with a possible D match to TRBD1 (6 bases). With 2 bases removed from V and 6 bases from J, the gap between germline ends came to 6 bases. This CDR3 is built from 12 residues. Germline CDR1 LNHDA, CDR2 SQIVND (reference sequence). The CDR3 region has the DNA TGTGCCAGTAGTATACAGGGGGATACGCAGTATTTT. Its translation is CASSIQGDTQYF.

This chain links TRBV28 with TRBJ1-5; 10 positions agree with TRBD1. The germline V gene has CDR1 MDHEN and CDR2 SYDVKM. V lost 5 bases to trimming and J lost 6 bases; unmatched junction nucleotides: 4. This CDR3 has 14 residues. CDR3 region: CASSPGQGTQPQHF. CDR3 DNA sequence: TGTGCCAGCAGTCCGGGACAGGGGACTCAGCCCCAGCATTTT.

The chain recombines TRBV3-1 (or the pseudogene TRBV3-2) with TRBJ1-4; D might be TRBD1 (6 bases). Germline values: CDR1 LGHDT, CDR2 YNNKEL (reference sequence). The CDR3 covers 13 residues. With 6 bases removed from V and 7 bases from J, the gap between germline ends came to 12 bases. The CDR3 DNA reads TGTGCCAGCAGGCTACAGGGAGTTGAAAAACTGTTTTTT. Translating gives CASRLQGVEKLFF.

The chain recombines TRBV2 with TRBJ2-7, with TRBD2 identical over 10 bases. CDR1 is SNHLY, CDR2 FYNNEI, per germline. V dropped 6 bases and J dropped 2; count of bases not matched to a gene: 7. The CDR3 length is 15 residues. The CDR3: CASRGTSAKPYEQYF. Written as DNA, the CDR3 is TGTGCCAGCAGGGGGACTAGCGCTAAGCCCTACGAGCAGTACTTC.